What follows describes a single T cell receptor beta chain. Its matching antigen is unknown. This record comes from a study of CXCR3-negative and CXCR3-positive naive CD8 T cells. Findings of the study overall: The study inferred TCR strength from TRB CDR3 properties and found comparable surface CD5 between naive subsets. Hydrophobicity of TRB CDR3s was greater in CXCR3-positive naive cells than in CXCR3-negative naive cells. Comparison of naive CXCR3-negative and CXCR3-positive cells revealed similar TRBV-TRBJ usage, while memory cells differed.

5' RACE with UMI labels generated the TRB cDNA libraries. TCRdb reprocessed the 5' RACE reads, with one entry per CDR3 protein and no DNA. This repertoire includes some 54,000 distinct CDR3 sequences. Naive CD8+ T cells showed CD45RO-CCR7+CD27+CD95-. Germline V gene sequence: CDR1 MDHEN, CDR2 SYDVKM. This CDR3 has 15 residues. The sequence came from a human donor in good health. Some clones in this sample may be carry-over from other donors' samples. The chain links TRBV28 to TRBJ2-2; as DNA is missing, the TRBD1 call by TCRdb cannot be tested. The sample was naive CXCR3+ CD8+ T cells from blood. As for subset: CD45RO-CCR7+CD27+CD95- naive CD8+ T cells expressing CXCR3 (TNR3+). The CDR3 spells CASSLDSVNTGELFF. The entire variable domain, with the rest obtained from reference TRBV28 and TRBJ2-2, is as follows: DVKVTQSSRYLVKRTGEKVFLECVQDMDHENMFWYRQDPGLGLRLIYFSYDVKMKEKGDIPEGYSVSREKKERFSLILESASTNQTSMYLCASSLDSVNTGELFFGEGSRLTVL.